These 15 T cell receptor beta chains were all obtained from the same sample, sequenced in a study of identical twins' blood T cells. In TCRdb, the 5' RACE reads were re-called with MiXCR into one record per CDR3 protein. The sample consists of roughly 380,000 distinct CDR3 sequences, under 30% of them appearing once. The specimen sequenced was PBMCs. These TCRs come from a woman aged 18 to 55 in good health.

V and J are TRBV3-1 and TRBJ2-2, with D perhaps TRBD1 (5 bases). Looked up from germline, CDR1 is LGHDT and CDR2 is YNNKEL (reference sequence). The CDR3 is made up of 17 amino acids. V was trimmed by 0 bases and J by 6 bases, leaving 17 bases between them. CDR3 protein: CASSQDLRRAMAGELFF. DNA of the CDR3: TGTGCCAGCAGCCAAGATCTCCGCAGGGCAATGGCCGGGGAGCTGTTTTTT.

The CDR3 DNA is TGTGCCATAGGGGGACTAGCGGGGTCCTACAATGAGCAGTTCTTC. Translation: CAIGGLAGSYNEQFF. J is TRBJ2-1 and V is TRBV19; 13 bases are a match to TRBD2. CDR1 LNHDA and CDR2 SQIVND come from the germline V gene (reference sequence). CDR3 size: 15 residues. The junction had 4 bases not matched to a gene; V was cut back by 10 bases and J by 1 base.

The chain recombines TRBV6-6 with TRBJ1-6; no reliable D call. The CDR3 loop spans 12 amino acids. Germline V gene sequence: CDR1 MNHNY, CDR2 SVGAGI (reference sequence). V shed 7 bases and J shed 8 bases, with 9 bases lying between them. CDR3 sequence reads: CASNWRDSPLHF. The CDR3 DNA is TGTGCCAGCAATTGGAGGGATTCACCCCTCCACTTT.

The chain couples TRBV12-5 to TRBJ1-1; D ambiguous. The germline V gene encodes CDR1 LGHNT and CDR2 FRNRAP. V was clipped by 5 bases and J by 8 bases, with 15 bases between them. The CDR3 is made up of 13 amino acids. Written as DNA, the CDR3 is TGTGCTAGTGGTCTCCAGACACCCTCGGAAGCTTTCTTT. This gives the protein CASGLQTPSEAFF.

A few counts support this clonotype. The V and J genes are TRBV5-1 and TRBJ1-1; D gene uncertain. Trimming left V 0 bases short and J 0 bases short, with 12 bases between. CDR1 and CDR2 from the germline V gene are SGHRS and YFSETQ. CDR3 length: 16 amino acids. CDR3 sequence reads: CASSLGAAILNTEAFF. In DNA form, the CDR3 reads TGCGCCAGCAGCTTGGGGGCAGCAATATTGAACACTGAAGCTTTCTTT.

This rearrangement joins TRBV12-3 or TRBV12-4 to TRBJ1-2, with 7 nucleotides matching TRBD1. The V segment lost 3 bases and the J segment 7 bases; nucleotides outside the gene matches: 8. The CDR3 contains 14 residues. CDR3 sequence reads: CASSLMGQLTGYTF. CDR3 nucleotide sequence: TGTGCCAGCAGTTTGATGGGACAGTTGACTGGCTACACCTTC.

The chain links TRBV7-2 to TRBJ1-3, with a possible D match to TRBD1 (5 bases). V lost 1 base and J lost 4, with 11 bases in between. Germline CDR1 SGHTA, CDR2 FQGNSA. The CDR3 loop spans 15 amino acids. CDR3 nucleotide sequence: TGTGCCAGCAGCTTAGAGGGACTAGGAGGAAACACCATATATTTT. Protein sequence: CASSLEGLGGNTIYF. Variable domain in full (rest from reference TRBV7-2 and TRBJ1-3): GAGVSQSPSNKVTEKGKDVELRCDPISGHTALYWYRQSLGQGLEFLIYFQGNSAPDKSGLPSDRFSAERTGGSVSTLTIQRTQQEDSAVYLCASSLEGLGGNTIYFGEGSWLTVV.

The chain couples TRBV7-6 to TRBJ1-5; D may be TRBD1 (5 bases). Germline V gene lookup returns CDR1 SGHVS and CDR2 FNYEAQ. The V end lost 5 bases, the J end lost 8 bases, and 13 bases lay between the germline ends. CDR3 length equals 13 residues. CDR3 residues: CASSLRVYEPQHF. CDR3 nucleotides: TGTGCCAGCAGCCTCAGGGTATATGAGCCCCAGCATTTT.

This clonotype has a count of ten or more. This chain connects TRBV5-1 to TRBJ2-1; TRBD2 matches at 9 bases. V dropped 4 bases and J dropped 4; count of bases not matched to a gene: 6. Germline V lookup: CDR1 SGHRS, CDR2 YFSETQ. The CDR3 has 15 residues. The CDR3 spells CASSPGLANYNEQFF. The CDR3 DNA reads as TGCGCCAGCAGCCCGGGACTAGCCAATTACAATGAGCAGTTCTTC.

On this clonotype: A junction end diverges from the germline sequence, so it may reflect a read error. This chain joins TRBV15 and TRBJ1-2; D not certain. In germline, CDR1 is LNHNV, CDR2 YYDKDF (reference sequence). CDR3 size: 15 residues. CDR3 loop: CATSRDLGGNYVYTF. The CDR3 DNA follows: TGTGCCACCAGCAGAGATCTAGGCGGTAACTATGTCTACACCTTC.

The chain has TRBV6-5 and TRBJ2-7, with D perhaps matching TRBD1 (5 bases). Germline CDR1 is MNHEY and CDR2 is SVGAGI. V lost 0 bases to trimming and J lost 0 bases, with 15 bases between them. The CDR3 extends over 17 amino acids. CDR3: CASSYSRSTVSSYEQYF. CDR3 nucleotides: TGTGCCAGCAGTTACTCCCGTTCGACAGTTAGCTCCTACGAGCAGTACTTC.

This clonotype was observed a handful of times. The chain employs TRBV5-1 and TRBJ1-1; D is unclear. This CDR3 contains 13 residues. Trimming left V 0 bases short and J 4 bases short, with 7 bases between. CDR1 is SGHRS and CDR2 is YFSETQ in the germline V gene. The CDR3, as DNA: TGCGCCAGCAGCTTGGAAGGTATCACTGAAGCTTTCTTT. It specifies CASSLEGITEAFF.

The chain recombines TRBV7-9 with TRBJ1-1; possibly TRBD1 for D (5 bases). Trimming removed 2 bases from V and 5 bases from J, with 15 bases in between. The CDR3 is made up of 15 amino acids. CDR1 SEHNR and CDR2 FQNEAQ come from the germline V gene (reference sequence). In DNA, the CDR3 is TGTGCCAGCAGCTTACTGGTGTCCGGGGGGACTGAAGCTTTCTTT. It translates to CASSLLVSGGTEAFF.

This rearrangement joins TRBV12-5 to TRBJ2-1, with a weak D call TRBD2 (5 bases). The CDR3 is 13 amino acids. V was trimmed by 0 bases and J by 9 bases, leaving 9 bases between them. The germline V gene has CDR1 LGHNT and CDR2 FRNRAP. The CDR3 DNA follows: TGTGCTAGTGGTTTGGTACTAGGCGGTGAGCAGTTCTTC. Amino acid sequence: CASGLVLGGEQFF.

CDR3: CASSGTSGSGGQFF. CDR3 nucleotides: TGTGCCAGCAGCGGGACTAGCGGGAGCGGTGGGCAGTTCTTC. This chain links TRBV12-3 or TRBV12-4 with TRBJ2-1, with 14 bases identical to TRBD2. V shed 6 bases, J shed 12 bases, and the junction held 7 bases outside the gene matches. CDR3 length: 14 amino acids.